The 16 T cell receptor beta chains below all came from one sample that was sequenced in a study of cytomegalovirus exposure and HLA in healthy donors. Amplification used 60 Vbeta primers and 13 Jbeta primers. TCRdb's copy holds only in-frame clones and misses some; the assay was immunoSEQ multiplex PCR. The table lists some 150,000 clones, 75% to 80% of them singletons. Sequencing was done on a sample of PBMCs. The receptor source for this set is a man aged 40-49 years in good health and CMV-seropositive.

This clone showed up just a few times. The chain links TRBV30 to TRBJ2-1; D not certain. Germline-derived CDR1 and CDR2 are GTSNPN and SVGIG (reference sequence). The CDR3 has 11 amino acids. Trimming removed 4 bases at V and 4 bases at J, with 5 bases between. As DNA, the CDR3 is TGTGCCTGGAAACAGTACAATGAGCAGTTCTTC. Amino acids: CAWKQYNEQFF.

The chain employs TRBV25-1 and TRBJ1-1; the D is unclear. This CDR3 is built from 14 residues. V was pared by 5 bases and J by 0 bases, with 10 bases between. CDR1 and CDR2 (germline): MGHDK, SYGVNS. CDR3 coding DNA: TGTGCCAGCAGTCCGCGGGTTGTGAACACTGAAGCTTTCTTT. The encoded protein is CASSPRVVNTEAFF.

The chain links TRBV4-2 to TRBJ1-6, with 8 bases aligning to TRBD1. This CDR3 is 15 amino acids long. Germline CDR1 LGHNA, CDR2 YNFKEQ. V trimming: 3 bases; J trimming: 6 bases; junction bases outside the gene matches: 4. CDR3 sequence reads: CASSQDDRGNSPLHF. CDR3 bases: TGTGCCAGCAGCCAGGACGACAGGGGTAATTCACCCCTCCACTTT.

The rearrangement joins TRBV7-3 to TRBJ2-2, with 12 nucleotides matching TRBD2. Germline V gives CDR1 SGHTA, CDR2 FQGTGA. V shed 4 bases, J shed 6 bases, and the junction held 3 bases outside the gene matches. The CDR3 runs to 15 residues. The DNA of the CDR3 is TGTGCCAGCAGCTCCTCTAGCGGGAGGGCCGGGGAGCTGTTTTTT. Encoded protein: CASSSSSGRAGELFF.

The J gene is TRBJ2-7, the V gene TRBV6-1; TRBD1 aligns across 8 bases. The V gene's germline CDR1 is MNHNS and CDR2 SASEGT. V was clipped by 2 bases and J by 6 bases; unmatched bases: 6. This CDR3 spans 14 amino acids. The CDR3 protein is CASSERYGQGEQYF. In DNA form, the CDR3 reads TGTGCCAGCAGTGAAAGATATGGACAGGGCGAGCAGTACTTC.

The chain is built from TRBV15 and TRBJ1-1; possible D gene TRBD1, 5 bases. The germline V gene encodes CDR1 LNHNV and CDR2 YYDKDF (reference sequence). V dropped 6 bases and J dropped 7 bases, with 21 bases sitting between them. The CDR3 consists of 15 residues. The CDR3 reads CATSWPAGGTNEAFF. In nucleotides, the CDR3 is TGTGCCACCAGTTGGCCCGCCGGGGGTACTAATGAAGCTTTCTTT.

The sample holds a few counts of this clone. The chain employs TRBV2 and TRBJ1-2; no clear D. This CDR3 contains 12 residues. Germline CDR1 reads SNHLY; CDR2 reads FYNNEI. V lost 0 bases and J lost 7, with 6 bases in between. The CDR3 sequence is CASSEAEGGYTF. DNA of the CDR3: TGTGCCAGCAGTGAAGCGGAGGGTGGCTACACCTTC.

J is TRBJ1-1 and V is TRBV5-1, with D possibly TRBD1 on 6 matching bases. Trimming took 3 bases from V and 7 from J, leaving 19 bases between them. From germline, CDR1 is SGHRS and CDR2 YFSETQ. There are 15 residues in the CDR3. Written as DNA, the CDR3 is TGCGCCAGCAGCTCGGGACAACAGCCCAAGAGTGAAGCTTTCTTT. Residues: CASSSGQQPKSEAFF.

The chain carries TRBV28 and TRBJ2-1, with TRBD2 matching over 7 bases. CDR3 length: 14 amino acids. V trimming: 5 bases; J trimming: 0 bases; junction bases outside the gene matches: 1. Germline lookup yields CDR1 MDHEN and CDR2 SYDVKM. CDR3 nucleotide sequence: TGTGCCAGCAGTGGGGGGGACTCCTACAATGAGCAGTTCTTC. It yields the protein CASSGGDSYNEQFF.

The DNA for the CDR3 is TGTGCCAGCAGCTCTAGATTCAATGAGCAGTTCTTC. Encoded protein: CASSSRFNEQFF. This chain uses TRBV7-9 with TRBJ2-1; the D is unclear. The V end lost 4 bases, the J end lost 6 bases, and 7 bases lay between the germline ends. The CDR3 has 12 amino acids. Germline V gene data show CDR1 as SEHNR and CDR2 as FQNEAQ (reference sequence).

The CDR3: CAWRWDRGRGYTF. The CDR3 nucleotides read TGTGCCTGGAGGTGGGACAGGGGGCGCGGCTACACCTTC. The V gene is TRBV30, the J gene TRBJ1-2; the match to TRBD1 covers 12 bases. The CDR3 extends over 13 amino acids. Trimming cost V 3 bases and J 8 bases; bases outside gene matches: 4. Germline lookup yields CDR1 GTSNPN and CDR2 SVGIG (reference sequence).

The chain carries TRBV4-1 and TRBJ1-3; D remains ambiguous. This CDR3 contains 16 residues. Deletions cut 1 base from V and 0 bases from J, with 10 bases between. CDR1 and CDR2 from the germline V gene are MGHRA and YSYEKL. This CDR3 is CASSQAEGLSGNTIYF. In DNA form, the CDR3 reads TGCGCCAGCAGCCAAGCAGAGGGTCTCTCTGGAAACACCATATATTTT.

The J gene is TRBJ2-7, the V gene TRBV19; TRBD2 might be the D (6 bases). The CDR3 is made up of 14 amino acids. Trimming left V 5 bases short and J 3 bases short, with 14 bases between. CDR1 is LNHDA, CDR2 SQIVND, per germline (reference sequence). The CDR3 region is CASSWRGASYEQYF. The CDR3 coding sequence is TGTGCCAGTAGTTGGCGGGGAGCAAGCTACGAGCAGTACTTC.

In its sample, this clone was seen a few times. CDR3 coding DNA: TGTGCCAGCAGGGACACCGGGACACCGAACACTGAAGCTTTCTTT. It yields the protein CASRDTGTPNTEAFF. This chain uses TRBV6-5 with TRBJ1-1, with a possible D match to TRBD1 (6 bases). Trimming pared 6 bases from V and 1 base from J, leaving 15 bases between. The CDR3 spans 15 residues. Germline lookup yields CDR1 MNHEY and CDR2 SVGAGI.

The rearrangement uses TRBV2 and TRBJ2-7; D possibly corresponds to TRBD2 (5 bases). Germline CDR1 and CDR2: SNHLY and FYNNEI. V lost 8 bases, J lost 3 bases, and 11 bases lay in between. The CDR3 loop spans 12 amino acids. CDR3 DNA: TGTGCCAGCGGGAGTCAGAACTACGAGCAGTACTTC. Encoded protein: CASGSQNYEQYF.

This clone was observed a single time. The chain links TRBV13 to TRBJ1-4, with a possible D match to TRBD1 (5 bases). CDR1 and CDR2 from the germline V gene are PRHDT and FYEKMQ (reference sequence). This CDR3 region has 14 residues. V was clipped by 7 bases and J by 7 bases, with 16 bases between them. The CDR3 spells CASTSTAGIEKLFF. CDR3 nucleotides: TGTGCCAGCACCTCTACCGCAGGGATTGAAAAACTGTTTTTT.